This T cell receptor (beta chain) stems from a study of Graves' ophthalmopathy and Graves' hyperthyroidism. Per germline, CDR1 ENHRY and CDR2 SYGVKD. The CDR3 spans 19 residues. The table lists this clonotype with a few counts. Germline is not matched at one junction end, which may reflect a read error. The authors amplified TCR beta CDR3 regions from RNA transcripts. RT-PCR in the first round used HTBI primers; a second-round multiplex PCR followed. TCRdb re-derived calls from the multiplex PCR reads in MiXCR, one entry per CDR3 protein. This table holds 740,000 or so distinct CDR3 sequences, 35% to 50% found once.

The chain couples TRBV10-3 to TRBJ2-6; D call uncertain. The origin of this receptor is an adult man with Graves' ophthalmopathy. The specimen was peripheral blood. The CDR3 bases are TGTGCCAGCAGTCGCGGTTCGGTACCGCGTCGCTCTGGGGCCAACGTCCTGACTTTC. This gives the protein CASSRGSVPRRSGANVLTF.